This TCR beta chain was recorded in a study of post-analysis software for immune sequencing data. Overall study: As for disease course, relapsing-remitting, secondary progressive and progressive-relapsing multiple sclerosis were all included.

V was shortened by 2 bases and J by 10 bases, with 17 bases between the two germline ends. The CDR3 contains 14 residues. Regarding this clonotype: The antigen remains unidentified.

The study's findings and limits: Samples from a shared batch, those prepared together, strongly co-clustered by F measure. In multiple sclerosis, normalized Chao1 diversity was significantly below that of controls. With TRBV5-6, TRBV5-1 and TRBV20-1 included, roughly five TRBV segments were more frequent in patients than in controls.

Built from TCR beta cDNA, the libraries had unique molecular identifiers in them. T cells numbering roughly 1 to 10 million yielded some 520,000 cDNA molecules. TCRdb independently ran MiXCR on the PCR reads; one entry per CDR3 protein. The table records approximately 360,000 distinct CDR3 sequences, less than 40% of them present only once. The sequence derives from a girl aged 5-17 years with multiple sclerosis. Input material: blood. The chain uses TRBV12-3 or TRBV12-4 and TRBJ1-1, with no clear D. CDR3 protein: CASSLKGPVWGAFF. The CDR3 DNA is TGTGCCAGCAGTTTAAAAGGCCCAGTCTGGGGAGCTTTCTTT.